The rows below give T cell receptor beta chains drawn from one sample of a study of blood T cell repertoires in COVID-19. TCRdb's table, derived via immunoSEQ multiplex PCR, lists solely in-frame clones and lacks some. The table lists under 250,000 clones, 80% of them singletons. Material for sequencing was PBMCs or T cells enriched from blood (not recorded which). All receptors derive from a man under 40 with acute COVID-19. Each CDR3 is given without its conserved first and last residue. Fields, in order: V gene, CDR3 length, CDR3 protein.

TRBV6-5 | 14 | ASSYSISGQGYEQY
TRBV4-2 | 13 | ASSQSIDISYEQY
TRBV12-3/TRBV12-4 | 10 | ASSFAPREAF
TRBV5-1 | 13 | ASSPGDSSGQPQH
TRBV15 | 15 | ATSRGGSSGGTDTQY
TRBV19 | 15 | ASSASGTDFYNSPLH
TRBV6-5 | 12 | ASGKGAASYEQY
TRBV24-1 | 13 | ATSDGQGGPQTQY
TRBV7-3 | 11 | ASSKDYANEQF
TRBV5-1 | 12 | ASSMGQANTEAF
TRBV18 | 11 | ASSPLDRAGYT
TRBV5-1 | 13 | ASSWTGLGQETQY
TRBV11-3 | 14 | ASSLSSGGNTGELF
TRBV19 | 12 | ASSPAEGDRPLH
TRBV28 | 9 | ASGKTDEQY
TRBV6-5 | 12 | ASSSRAGGSPLH
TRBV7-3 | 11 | ASSLNQGARAF
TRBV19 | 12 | ASSINRLNTEAF
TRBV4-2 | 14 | ASTLTGHISGNTIY
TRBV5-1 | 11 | ASSLLTGGEAF
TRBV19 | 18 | ARKGQGNYARFVSSYEQY
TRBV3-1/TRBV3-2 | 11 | ASSQAGVSGYT
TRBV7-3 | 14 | ASSPTGTGRQETQY